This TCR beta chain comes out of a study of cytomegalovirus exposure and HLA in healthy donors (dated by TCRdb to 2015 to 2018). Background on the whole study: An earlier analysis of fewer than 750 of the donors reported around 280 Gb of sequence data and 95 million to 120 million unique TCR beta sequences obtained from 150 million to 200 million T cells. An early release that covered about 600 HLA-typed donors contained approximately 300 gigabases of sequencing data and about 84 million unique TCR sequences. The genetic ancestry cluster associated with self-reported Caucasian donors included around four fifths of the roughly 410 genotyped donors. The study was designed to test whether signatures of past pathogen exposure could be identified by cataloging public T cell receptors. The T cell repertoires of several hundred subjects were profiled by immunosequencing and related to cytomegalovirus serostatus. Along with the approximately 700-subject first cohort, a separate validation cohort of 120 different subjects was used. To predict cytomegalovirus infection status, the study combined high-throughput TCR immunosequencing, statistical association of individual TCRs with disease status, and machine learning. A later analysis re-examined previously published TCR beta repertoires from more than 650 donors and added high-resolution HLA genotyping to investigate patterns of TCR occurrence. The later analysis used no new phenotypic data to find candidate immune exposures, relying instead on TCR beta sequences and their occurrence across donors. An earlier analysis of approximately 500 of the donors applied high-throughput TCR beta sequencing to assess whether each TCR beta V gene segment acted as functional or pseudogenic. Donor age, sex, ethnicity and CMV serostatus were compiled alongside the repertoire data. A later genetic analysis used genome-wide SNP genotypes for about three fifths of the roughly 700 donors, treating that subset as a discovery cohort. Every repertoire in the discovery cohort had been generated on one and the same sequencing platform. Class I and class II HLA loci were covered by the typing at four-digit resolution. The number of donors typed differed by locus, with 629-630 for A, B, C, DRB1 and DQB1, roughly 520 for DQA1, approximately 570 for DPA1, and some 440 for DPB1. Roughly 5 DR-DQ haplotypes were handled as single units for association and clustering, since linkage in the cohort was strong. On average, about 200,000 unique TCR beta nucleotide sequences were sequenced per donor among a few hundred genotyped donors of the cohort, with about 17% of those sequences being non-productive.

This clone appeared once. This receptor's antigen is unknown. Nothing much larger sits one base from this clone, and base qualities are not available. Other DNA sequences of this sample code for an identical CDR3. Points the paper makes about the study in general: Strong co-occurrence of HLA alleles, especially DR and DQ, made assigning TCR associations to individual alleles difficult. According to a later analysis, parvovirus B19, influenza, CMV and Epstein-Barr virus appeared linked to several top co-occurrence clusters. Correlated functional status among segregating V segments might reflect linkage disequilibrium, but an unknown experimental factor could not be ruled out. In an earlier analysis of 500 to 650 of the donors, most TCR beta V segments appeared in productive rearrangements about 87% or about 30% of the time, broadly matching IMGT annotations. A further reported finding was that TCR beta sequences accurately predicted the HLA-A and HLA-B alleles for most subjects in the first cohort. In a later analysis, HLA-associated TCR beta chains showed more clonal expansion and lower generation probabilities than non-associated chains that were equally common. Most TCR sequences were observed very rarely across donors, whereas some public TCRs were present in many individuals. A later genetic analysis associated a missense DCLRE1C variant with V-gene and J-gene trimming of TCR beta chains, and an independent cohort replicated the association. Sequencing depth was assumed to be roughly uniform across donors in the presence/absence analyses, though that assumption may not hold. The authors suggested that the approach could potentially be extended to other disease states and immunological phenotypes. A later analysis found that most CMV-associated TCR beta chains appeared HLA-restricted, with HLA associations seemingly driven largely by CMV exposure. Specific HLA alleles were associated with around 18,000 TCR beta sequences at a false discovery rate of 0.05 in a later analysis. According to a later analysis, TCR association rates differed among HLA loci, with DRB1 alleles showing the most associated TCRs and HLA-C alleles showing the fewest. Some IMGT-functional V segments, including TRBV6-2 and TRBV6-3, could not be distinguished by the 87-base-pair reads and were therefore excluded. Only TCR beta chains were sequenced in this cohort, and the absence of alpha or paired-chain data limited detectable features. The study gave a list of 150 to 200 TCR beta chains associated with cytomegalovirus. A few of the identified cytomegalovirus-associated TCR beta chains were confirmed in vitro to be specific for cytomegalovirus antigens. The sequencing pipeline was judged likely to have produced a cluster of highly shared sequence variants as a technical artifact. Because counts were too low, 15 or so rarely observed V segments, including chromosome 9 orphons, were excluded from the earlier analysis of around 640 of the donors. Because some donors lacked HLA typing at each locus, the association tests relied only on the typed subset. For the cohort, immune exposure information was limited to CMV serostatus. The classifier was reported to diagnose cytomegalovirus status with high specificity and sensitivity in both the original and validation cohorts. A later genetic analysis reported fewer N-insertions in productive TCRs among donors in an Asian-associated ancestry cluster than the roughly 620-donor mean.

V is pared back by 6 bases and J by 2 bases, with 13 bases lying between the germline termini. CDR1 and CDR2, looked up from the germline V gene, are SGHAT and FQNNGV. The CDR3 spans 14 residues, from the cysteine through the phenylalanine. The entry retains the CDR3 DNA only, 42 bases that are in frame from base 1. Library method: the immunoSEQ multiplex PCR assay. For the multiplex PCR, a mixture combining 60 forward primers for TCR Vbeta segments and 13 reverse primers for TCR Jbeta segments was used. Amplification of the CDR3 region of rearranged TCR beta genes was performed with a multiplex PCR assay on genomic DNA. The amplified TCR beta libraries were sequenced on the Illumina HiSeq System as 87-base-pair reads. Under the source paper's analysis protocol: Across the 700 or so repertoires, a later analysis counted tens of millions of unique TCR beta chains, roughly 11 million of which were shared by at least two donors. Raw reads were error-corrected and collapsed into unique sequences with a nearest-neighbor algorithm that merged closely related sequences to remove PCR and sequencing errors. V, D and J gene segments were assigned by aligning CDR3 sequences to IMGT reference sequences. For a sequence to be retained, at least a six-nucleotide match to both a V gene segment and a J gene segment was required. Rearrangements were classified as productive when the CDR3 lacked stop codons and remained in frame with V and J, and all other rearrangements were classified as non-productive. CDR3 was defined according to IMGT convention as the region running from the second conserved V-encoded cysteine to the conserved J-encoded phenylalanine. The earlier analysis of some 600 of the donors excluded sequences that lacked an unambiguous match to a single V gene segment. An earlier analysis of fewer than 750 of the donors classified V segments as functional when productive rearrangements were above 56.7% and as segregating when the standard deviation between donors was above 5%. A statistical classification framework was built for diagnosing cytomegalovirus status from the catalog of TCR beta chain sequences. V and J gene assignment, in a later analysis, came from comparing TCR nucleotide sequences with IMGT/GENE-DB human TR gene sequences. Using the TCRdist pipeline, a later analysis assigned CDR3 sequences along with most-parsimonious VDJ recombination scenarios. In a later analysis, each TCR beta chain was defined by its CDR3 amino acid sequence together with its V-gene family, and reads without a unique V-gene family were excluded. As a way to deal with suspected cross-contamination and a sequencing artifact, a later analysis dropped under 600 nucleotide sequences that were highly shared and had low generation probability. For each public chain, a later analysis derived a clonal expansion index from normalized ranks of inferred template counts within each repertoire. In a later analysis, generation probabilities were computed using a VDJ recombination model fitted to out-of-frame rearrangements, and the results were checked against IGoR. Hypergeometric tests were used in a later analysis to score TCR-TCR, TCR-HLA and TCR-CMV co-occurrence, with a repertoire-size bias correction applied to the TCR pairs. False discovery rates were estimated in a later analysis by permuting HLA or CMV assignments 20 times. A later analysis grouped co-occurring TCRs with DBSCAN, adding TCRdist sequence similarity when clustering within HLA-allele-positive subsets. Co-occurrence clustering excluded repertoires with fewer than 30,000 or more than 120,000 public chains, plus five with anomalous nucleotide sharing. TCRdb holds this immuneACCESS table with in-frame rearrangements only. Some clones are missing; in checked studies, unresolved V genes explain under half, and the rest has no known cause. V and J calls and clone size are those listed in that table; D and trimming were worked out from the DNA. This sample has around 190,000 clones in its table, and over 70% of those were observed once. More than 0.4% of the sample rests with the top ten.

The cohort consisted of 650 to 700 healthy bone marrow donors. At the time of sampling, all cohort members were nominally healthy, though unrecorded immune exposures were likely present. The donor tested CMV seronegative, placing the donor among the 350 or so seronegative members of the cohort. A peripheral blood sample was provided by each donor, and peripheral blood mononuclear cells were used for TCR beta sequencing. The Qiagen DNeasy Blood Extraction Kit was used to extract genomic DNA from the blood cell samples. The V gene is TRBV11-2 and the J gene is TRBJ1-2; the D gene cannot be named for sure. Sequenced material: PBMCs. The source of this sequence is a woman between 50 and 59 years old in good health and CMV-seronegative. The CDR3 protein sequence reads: CASSSRGQNYGYTF. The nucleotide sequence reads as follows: TGTGCCAGCAGTTCAAGAGGGCAGAACTATGGCTACACCTTC.